The 4 T cell receptor beta chains given below trace back to one sample, sequenced in a study of T-cell memory formation after mild COVID-19. TCRdb independently ran MiXCR on the 5' RACE reads; one entry per CDR3 protein. The sample yields about 140,000 distinct CDR3 sequences, 14% seen once. The sample was PBMCs or a T cell subset sorted from them (not recorded which). The receptors were sampled from an adult woman who had mild COVID-19 (a few samples of this study predate the infection). Cell type and time point are not known.

The chain employs TRBV20-1 and TRBJ2-3, with TRBD2 matching over 9 bases. The CDR3 totals 16 residues. The trim removed 3 bases at V and 4 bases at J, leaving 11 bases unmatched. In germline, CDR1 is DFQATT, CDR2 SNEGSKA (reference sequence). CDR3 coding DNA: TGCAGTGCTAGCGAAGAGGCGGGAGGGCCAGCAGATACGCAGTATTTT. Its protein is CSASEEAGGPADTQYF.

This chain uses TRBV7-2 with TRBJ2-5; D is possibly TRBD1 or TRBD2 (5 bases each). V lost 5 bases to trimming and J lost 4 bases, with 14 bases between them. Germline V lookup: CDR1 SGHTA, CDR2 FQGNSA. CDR3 length: 14 residues. The CDR3 DNA reads as TGTGCCAGCAGCCCGGGCCGGGGCAGAGAGACCCAGTACTTC. Residues: CASSPGRGRETQYF. Filled out from reference TRBV7-2 and TRBJ2-5, the complete variable domain reads GAGVSQSPSNKVTEKGKDVELRCDPISGHTALYWYRQSLGQGLEFLIYFQGNSAPDKSGLPSDRFSAERTGGSVSTLTIQRTQQEDSAVYLCASSPGRGRETQYFGPGTRLLVL.

This clonotype was seen a handful of times. A read error may produce the germline difference seen at one junction end. This sequence joins TRBV7-3 and TRBJ2-1, with TRBD2 matching over 10 bases. The CDR3 contains 20 residues. The germline V gene has CDR1 SGHTA and CDR2 FQGTGA. CDR3 residues: CASSLVPTPSRAGGHNEQFF. The CDR3 bases are TGTGCAAGCAGCTTGGTGCCAACGCCGTCACGAGCGGGAGGGCACAATGAGCAGTTCTTC.

The V call is TRBV19, the J call TRBJ2-2, with D possibly being TRBD1 (5 bases). The CDR3 runs 13 residues. V lost 4 bases, J lost 7 bases, and 10 bases lay in between. In germline, CDR1 is LNHDA, CDR2 SQIVND (reference sequence). CDR3 protein: CASSTPRVGELFF. DNA of the CDR3: TGTGCCAGTAGTACACCCAGGGTCGGGGAGCTGTTTTTT.